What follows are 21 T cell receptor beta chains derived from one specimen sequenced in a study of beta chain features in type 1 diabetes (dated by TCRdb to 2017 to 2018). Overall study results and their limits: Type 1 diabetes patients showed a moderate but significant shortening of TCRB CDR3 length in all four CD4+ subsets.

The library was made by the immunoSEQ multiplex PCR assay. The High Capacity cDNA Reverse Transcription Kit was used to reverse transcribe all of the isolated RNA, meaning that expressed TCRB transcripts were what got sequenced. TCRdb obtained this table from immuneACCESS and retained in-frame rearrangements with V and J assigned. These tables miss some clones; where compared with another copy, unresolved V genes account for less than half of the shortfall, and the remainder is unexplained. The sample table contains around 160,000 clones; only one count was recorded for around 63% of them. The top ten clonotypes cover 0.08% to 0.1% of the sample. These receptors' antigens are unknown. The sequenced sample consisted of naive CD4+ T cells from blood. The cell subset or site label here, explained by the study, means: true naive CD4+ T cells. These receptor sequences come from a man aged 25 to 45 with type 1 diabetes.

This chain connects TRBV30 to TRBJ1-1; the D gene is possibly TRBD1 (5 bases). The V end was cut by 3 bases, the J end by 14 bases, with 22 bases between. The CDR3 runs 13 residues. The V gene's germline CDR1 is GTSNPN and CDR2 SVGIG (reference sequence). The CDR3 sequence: CAWRRDLWDPKFF. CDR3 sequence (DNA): TGTGCCTGGAGGAGGGATCTATGGGACCCCAAATTCTTT.

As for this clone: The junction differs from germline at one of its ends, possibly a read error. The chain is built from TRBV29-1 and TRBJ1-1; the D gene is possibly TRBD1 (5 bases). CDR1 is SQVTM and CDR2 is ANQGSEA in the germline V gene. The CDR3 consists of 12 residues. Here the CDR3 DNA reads TGCAGCGTAGAAGGGACCGACACTGAAGCTTTCTTT. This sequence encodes CSVEGTDTEAFF.

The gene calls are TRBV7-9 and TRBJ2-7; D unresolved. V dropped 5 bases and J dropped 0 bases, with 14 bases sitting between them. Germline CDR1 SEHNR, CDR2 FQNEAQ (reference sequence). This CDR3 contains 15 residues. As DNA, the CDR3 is TGTGCCAGCAGCCCTCGTTCGCGGACCTCCTACGAGCAGTACTTC. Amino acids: CASSPRSRTSYEQYF. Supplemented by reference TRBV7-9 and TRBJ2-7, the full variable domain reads DTGVSQNPRHKITKRGQNVTFRCDPISEHNRLYWYRQTLGQGPEFLTYFQNEAQLEKSRLLSDRFSAERPKGSFSTLEIQRTEQGDSAMYLCASSPRSRTSYEQYFGPGTRLTVT.

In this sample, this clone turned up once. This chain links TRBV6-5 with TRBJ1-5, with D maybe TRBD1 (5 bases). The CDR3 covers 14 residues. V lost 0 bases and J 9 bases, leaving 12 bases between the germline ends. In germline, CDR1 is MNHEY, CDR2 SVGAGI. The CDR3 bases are TGTGCCAGCAGTTACTCGGCAGGGAAGGGGCCCCAGCATTTT. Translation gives CASSYSAGKGPQHF.

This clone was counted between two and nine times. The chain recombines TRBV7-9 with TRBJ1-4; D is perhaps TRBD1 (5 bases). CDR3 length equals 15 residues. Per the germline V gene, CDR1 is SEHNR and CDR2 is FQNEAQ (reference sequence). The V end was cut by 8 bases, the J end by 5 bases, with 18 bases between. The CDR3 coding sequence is TGTGCCAGCTCGGGGCCCCGGGACGCAAATGAAAAACTGTTTTTT. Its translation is CASSGPRDANEKLFF.

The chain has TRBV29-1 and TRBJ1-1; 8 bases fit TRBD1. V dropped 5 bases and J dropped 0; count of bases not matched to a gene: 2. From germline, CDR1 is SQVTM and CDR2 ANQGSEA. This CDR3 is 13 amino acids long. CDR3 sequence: CSVRQGMNTEAFF. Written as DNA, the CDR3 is TGCAGCGTTCGACAGGGGATGAACACTGAAGCTTTCTTT. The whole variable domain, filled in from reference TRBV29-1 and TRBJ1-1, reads SAVISQKPSRDICQRGTSLTIQCQVDSQVTMMFWYRQQPGQSLTLIATANQGSEATYESGFVIDKFPISRPNLTFSTLTVSNMSPEDSSIYLCSVRQGMNTEAFFGQGTRLTVV.

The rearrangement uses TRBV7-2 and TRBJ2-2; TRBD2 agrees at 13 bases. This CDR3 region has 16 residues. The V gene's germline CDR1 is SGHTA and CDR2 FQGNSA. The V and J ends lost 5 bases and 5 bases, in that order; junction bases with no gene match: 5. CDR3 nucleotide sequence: TGTGCCAGCAGCCGAGGACTAGCGGGGGTTACCGGGGAGCTGTTTTTT. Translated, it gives CASSRGLAGVTGELFF.

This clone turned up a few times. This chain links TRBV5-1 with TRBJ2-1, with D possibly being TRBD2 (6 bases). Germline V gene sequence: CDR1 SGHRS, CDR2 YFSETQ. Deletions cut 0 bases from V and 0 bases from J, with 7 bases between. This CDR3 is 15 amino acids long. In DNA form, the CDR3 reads TGCGCCAGCAGCTTGGCGGGGGACTCCTACAATGAGCAGTTCTTC. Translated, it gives CASSLAGDSYNEQFF.

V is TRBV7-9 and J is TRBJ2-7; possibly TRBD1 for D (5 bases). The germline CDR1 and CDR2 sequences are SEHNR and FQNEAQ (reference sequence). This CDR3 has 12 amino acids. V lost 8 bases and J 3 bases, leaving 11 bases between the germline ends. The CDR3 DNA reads TGTGCCAGCGCCGACAGAGACTACGAGCAGTACTTC. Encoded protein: CASADRDYEQYF. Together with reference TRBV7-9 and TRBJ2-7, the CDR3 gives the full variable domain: DTGVSQNPRHKITKRGQNVTFRCDPISEHNRLYWYRQTLGQGPEFLTYFQNEAQLEKSRLLSDRFSAERPKGSFSTLEIQRTEQGDSAMYLCASADRDYEQYFGPGTRLTVT.

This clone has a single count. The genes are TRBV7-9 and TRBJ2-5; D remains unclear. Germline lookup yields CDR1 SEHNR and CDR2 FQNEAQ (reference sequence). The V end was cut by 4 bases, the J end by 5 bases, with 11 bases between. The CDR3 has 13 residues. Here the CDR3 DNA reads TGTGCCAGCAGCTGGGTAGTCGTGGAGACCCAGTACTTC. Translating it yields CASSWVVVETQYF.

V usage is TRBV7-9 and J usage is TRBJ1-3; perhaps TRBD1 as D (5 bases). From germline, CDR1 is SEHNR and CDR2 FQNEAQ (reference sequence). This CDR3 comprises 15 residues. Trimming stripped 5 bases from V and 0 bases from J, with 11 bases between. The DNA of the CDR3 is TGTGCCAGCAGCAGGGACTCCAACTCTGGAAACACCATATATTTT. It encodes CASSRDSNSGNTIYF.

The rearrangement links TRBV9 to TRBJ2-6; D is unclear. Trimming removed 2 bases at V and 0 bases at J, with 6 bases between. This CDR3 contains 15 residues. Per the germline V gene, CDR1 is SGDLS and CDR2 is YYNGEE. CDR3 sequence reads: CASSVQDSGANVLTF. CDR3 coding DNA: TGTGCCAGCAGCGTTCAGGACTCTGGGGCCAACGTCCTGACTTTC.

CDR3 coding DNA: TGTGCCAGCAGCGTAGGGTCAGGGCTAGATCAGCCCCAGCATTTT. Its protein product is CASSVGSGLDQPQHF. This chain connects TRBV9 to TRBJ1-5, with TRBD1 as a possible D gene (5 bases). The CDR3 contains 15 residues. CDR1 is SGDLS and CDR2 is YYNGEE in the germline V gene. V dropped 0 bases and J dropped 5 bases, with 12 bases sitting between them.

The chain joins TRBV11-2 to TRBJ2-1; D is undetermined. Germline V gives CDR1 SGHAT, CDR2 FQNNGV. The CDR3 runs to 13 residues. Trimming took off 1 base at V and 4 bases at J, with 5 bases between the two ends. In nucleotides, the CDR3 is TGTGCCAGCAGCTTAGCCAGGTACAATGAGCAGTTCTTC. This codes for CASSLARYNEQFF.

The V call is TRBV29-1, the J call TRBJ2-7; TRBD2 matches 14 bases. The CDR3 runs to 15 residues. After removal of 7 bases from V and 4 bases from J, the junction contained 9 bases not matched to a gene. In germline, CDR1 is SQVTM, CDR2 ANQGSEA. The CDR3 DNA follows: TGCAGCGCCACGACTAGCGGGGGGGCCTCGTACGAGCAGTACTTC. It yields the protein CSATTSGGASYEQYF.

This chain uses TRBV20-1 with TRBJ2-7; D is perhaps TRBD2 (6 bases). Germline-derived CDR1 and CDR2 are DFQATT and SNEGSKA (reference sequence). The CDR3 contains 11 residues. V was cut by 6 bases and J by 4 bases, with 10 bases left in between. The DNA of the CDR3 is TGCAGTGCGGGCGGGGTATACGAGCAGTACTTC. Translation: CSAGGVYEQYF.

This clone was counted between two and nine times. The CDR3 here is CASSHQGGNQPQHF. As DNA, the CDR3 is TGTGCCAGCAGCCACCAGGGCGGGAATCAGCCCCAGCATTTT. The chain carries TRBV7-9 and TRBJ1-5; tentatively, D is TRBD1 (5 bases). Germline V gives CDR1 SEHNR, CDR2 FQNEAQ (reference sequence). V was pared by 5 bases and J by 4 bases, with 12 bases between. The CDR3 loop spans 14 amino acids.

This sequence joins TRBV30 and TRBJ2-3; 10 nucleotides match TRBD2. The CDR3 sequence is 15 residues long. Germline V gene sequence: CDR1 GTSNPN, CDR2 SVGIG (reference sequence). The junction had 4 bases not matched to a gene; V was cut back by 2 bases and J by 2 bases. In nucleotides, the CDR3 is TGTGCCTGGAGTCAGGGACTAGCGATCACAGATACGCAGTATTTT. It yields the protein CAWSQGLAITDTQYF.

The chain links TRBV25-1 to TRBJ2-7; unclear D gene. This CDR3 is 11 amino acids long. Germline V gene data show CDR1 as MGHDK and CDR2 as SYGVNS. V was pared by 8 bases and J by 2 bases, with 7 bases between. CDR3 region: CASVLAYEQYF. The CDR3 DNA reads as TGTGCCAGCGTCCTAGCCTACGAGCAGTACTTC.

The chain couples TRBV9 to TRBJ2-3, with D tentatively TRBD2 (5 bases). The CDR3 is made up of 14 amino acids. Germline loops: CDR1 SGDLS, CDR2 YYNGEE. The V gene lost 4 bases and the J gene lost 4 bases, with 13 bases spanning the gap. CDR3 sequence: CASSPLSLADTQYF. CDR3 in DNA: TGTGCCAGCAGCCCCTTATCACTAGCAGATACGCAGTATTTT.

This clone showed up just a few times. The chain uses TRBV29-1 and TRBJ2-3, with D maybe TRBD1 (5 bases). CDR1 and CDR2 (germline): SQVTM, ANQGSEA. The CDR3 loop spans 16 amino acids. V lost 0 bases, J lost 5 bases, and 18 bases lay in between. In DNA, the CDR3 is TGCAGCGTTGAAGATTATACGATAGTCGACAGAGATACGCAGTATTTT. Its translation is CSVEDYTIVDRDTQYF.